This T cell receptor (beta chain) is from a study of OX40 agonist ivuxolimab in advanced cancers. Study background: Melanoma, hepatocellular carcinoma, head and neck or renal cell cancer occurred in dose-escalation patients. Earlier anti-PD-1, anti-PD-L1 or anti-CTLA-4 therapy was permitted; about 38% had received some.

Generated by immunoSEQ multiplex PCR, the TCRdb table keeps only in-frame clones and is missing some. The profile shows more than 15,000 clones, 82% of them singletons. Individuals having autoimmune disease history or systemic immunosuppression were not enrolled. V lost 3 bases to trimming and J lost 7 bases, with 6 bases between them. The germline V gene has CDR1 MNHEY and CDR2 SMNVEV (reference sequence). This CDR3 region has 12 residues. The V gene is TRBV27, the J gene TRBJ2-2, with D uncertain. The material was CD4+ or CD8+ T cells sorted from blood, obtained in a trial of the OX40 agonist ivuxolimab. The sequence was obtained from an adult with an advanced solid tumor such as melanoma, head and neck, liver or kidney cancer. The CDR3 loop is CASSLGFGELFF. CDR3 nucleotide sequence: TGTGCCAGCAGTTTGGGTTTCGGGGAGCTGTTTTTT.